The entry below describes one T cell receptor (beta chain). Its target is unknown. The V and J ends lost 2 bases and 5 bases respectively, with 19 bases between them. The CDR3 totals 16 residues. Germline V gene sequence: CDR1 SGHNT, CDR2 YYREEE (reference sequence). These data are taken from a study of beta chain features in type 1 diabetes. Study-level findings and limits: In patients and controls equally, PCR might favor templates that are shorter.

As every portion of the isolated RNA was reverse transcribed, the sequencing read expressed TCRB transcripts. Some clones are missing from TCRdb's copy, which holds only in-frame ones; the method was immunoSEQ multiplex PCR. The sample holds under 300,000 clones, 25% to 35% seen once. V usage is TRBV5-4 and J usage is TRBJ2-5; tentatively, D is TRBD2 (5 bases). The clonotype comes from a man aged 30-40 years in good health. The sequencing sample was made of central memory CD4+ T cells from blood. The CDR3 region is CASSFGSRSTGETQYF. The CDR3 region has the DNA TGTGCCAGCAGCTTCGGCAGCCGGAGCACGGGGGAGACCCAGTACTTC.